This record looks at one TCR beta chain sequence and its context. The antigen is undetermined. This specimen comes from a study of cytomegalovirus exposure and HLA in healthy donors. Study-wide results and caveats: Some TCR beta chains (about 180 of them) were listed as cytomegalovirus-associated. The authors reported that TCR beta sequences could predict HLA-A and HLA-B alleles. These predictions were accurate for most subjects in the first cohort. A later analysis revealed that TCR association rates differed between HLA loci, peaking at DRB1 and bottoming out at HLA-C.

The PCR used 60 Vbeta and 13 Jbeta primers. Only in-frame clones appear in the TCRdb table, and some are missing; sequencing was by immunoSEQ multiplex PCR. The sample includes 100,000 to 150,000 clones. J lost 9 bases, V lost 0 bases, and 2 bases had no gene match. Germline V gene data show CDR1 as SGDLS and CDR2 as YYNGEE. The CDR3 is 14 residues long. This sequence joins TRBV9 and TRBJ1-5; 11 bases line up with TRBD1. This TCR came from a man aged 18 to 30 in good health and CMV-seronegative. Source material: PBMCs. The CDR3 region is CASSVGTGGRPQHF. The CDR3 nucleotides read TGTGCCAGCAGCGTAGGGACAGGGGGCAGGCCCCAGCATTTT. Drawing the rest from reference TRBV9 and TRBJ1-5, the complete variable domain is DSGVTQTPKHLITATGQRVTLRCSPRSGDLSVYWYQQSLDQGLQFLIQYYNGEERAKGNILERFSAQQFPDLHSELNLSSLELGDSALYFCASSVGTGGRPQHFGDGTRLSIL.